This TCR beta chain originates from a study of blood T cells in healthy people across ages. A sample-barcoded 5' primer and a J-beta primer mix were used in a second PCR of roughly 7 to 11 cycles. Template switching added a 12-random-nucleotide identifier to every cDNA molecule. In TCRdb, the 5' RACE reads were re-called with MiXCR into one record per CDR3 protein. The table lists about 570,000 distinct CDR3 sequences, roughly a quarter of them singletons. The V end lost 6 bases, the J end lost 0 bases, and 8 bases lay between the germline ends. The CDR3 spans 12 residues. Germline CDR1 and CDR2: SQVTM and ANQGSEA.

This TCR was recovered from a woman aged 70 to 79 in good health. The sequenced sample was blood. This chain uses TRBV29-1 with TRBJ1-2; no reliable D call. CDR3 region: CSVLHPNYGYTF. For the CDR3, the DNA is TGCAGCGTCCTACACCCTAACTATGGCTACACCTTC.